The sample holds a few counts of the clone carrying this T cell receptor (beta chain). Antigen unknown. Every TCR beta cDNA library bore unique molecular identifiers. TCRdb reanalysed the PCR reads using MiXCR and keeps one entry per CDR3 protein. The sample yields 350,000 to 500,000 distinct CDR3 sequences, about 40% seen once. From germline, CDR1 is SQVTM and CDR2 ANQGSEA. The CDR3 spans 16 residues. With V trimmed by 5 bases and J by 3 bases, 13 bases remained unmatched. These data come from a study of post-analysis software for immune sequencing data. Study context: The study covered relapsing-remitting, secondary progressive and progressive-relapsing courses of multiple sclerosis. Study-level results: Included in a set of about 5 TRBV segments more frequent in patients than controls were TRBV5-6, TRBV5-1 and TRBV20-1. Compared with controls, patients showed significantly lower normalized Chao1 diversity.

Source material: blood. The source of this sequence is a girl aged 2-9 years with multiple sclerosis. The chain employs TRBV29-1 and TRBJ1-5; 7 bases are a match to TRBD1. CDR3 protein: CSVRLQGGTLNQPQHF. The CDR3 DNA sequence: TGCAGCGTTAGGTTGCAGGGGGGGACCCTCAATCAGCCCCAGCATTTT.